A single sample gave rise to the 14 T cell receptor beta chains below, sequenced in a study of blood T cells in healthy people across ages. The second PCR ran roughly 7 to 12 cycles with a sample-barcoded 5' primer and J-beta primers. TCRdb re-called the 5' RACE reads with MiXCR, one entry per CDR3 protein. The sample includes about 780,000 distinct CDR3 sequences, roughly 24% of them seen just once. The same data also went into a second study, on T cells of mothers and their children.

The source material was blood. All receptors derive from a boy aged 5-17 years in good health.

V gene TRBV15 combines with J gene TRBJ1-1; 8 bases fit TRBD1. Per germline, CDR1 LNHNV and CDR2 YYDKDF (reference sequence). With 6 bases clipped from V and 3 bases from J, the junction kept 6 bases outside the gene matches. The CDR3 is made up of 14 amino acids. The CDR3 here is CATSGRGPDTEAFF. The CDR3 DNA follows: TGTGCCACCAGTGGCAGGGGGCCCGACACTGAAGCTTTCTTT. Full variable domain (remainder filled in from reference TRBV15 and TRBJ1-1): DAMVIQNPRYQVTQFGKPVTLSCSQTLNHNVMYWYQQKSSQAPKLLFHYYDKDFNNEADTPDNFQSRRPNTSFCFLDIRSPGLGDTAMYLCATSGRGPDTEAFFGQGTRLTVV.

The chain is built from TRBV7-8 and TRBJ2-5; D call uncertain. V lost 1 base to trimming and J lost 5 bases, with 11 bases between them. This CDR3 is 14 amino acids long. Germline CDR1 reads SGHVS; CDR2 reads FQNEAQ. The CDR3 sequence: CASSLEGSSETQYF. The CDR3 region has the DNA TGTGCCAGCAGCTTAGAGGGCAGTAGCGAGACCCAGTACTTC.

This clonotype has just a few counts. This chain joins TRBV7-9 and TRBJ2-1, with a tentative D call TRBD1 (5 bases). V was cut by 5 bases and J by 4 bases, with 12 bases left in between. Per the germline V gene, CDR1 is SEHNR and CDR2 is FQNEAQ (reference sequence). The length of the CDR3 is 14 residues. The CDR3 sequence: CASSLDILYNEQFF. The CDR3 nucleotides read TGTGCCAGCAGCCTGGACATCCTATACAATGAGCAGTTCTTC.

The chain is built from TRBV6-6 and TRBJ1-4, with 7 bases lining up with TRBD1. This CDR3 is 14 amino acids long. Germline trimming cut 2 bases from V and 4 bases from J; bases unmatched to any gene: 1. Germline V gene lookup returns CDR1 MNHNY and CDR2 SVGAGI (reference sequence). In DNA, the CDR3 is TGTGCCAGCAGTTACGGGGACAGTAATGAAAAACTGTTTTTT. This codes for CASSYGDSNEKLFF.

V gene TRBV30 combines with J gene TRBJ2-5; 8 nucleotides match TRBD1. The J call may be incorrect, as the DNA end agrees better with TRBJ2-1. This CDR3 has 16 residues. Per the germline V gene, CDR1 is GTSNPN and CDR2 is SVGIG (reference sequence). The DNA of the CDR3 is TGTGCCTGGAGCAGTCCCAGGGGGCGCCCCTACAATGAGCAGTTCTTC. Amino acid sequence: CAWSSPRGRPYNEQFF.

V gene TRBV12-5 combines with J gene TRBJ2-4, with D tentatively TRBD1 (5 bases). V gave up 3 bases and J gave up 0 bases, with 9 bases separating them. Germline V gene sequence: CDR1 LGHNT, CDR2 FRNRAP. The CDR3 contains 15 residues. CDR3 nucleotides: TGTGCTAGTGGTTTTAGGGGATCAGCCAAAAACATTCAGTACTTC. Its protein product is CASGFRGSAKNIQYF.

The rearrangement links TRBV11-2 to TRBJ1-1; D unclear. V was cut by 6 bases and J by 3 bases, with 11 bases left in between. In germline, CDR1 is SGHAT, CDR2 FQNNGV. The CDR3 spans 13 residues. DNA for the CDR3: TGTGCCAGCAGTCCGGGCCAGGACACTGAAGCTTTCTTT. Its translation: CASSPGQDTEAFF.

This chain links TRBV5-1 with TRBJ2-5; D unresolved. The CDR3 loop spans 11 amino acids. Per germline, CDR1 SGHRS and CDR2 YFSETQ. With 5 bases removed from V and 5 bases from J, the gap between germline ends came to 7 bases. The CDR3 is CASREAETQYF. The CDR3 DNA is TGCGCCAGCAGGGAAGCGGAGACCCAGTACTTC.

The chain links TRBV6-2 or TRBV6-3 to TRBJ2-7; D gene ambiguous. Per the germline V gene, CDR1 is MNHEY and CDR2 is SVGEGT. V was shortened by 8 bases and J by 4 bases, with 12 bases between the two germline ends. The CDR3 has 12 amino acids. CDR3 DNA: TGTGCCAGCGCGAATTACGGTTACGAGCAGTACTTC. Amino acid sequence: CASANYGYEQYF.

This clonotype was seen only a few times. The CDR3 is CASGRYTGELFF. In DNA, the CDR3 is TGTGCCAGCGGGCGTTACACCGGGGAGCTGTTTTTT. The rearrangement uses TRBV6-5 and TRBJ2-2; D is uncertain. V gave up 8 bases and J gave up 3 bases, with 7 bases separating them. CDR3 size: 12 residues. In germline, CDR1 is MNHEY, CDR2 SVGAGI.

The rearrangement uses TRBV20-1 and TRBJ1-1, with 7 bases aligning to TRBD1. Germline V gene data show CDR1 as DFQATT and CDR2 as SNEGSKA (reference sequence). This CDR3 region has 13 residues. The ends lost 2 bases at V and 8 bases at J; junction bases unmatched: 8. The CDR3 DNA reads TGCAGTGCTAGACCGGACAGGTACGGAGAAGCTTTCTTT. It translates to CSARPDRYGEAFF.

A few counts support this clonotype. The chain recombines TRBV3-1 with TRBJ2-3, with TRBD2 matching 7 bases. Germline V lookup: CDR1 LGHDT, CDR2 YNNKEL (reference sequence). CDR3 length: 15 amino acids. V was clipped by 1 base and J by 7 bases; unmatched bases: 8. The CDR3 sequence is CASSQGSAGWYTQYF. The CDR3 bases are TGTGCCAGCAGCCAAGGTTCAGCGGGGTGGTATACGCAGTATTTT.

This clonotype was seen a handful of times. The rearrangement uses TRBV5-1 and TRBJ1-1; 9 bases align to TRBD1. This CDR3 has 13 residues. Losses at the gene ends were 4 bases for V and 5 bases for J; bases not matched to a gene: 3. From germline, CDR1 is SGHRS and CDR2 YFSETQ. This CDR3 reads CASSRDRVTEAFF. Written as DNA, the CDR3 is TGCGCCAGCAGCCGGGACAGGGTTACTGAAGCTTTCTTT.

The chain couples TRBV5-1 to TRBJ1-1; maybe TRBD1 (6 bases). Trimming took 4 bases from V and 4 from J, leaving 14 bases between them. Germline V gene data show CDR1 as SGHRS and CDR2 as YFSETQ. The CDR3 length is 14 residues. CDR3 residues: CASSPRQEVTEAFF. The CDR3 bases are TGCGCCAGCAGCCCACGACAGGAGGTCACTGAAGCTTTCTTT.